This T cell receptor beta chain originates from a study of blood T cell repertoires in COVID-19. The germline gives CDR1 SEHNR, CDR2 FQNEAQ (reference sequence). The CDR3 is 15 residues long. J lost 8 bases, V lost 3 bases, and 7 bases had no gene match. Authors' methods: Reference gene primer amplification gave nucleated cell count estimates. Generated by immunoSEQ multiplex PCR, the TCRdb table keeps only in-frame clones and is missing some. Clone size and the V and J calls come from that table; the DNA yielded D and trimming. Among 85,000 to 130,000 clones listed, 65% to 90% were seen once. The sequence was collected from a man between 60 and 70 years old with acute or convalescent COVID-19. The J gene is TRBJ1-4, the V gene TRBV7-9; 9 bases line up with TRBD1. The specimen was peripheral blood. The CDR3, as DNA: TGTGCCAGCAGCTTCCCGGGACAGGGTGGCGAAAAACTGTTTTTT. Its protein product is CASSFPGQGGEKLFF.